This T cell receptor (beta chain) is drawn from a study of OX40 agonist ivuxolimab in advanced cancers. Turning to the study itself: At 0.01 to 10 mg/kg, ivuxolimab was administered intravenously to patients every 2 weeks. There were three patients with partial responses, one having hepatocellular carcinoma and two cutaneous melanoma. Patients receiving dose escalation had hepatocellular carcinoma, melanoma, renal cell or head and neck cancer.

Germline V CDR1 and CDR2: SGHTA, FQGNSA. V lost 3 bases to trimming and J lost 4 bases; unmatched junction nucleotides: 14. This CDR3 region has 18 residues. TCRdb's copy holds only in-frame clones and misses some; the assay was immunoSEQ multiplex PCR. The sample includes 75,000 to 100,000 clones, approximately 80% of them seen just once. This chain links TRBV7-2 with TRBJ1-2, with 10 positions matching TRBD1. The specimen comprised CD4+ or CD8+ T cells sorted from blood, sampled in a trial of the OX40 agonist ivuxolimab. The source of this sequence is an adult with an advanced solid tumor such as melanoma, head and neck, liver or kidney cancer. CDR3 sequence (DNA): TGTGCCAGCAGCTTTACCCTTCTCCCGGGACAGGGGACCTATGGCTACACCTTC. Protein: CASSFTLLPGQGTYGYTF.